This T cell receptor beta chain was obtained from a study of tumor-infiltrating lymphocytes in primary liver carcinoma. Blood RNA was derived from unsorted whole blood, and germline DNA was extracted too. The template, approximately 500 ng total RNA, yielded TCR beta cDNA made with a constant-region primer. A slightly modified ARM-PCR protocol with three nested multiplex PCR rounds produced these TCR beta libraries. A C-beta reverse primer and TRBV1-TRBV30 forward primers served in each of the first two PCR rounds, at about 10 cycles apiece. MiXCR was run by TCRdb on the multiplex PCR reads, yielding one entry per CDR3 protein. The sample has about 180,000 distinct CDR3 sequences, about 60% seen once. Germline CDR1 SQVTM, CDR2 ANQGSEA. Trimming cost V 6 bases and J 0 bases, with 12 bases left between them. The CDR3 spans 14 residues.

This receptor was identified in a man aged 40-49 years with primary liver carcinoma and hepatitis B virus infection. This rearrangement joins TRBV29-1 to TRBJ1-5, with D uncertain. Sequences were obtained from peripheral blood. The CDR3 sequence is CSVGYSDSNQPQHF. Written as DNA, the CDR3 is TGCAGCGTAGGGTATAGCGATAGCAATCAGCCCCAGCATTTT. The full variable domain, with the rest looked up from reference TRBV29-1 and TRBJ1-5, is SAVISQKPSRDICQRGTSLTIQCQVDSQVTMMFWYRQQPGQSLTLIATANQGSEATYESGFVIDKFPISRPNLTFSTLTVSNMSPEDSSIYLCSVGYSDSNQPQHFGDGTRLSIL.